The 25 T cell receptor beta chains below were found in one sample sequenced in a study of cytomegalovirus exposure and HLA in healthy donors. Both 60 Vbeta primers and 13 Jbeta primers went into the PCR. The method was immunoSEQ multiplex PCR; TCRdb's version includes in-frame clones alone and lacks a portion of them. The data show about 200,000 clones, less than 90% seen once. The specimen was PBMCs. The receptor source for this set is a woman aged 25 to 45 in good health and CMV-seronegative.

With regard to this clone: This specimen includes other DNA sequences encoding the same CDR3. The J gene is TRBJ2-1, the V gene TRBV5-1, with 9 bases matching TRBD2. CDR1 and CDR2 (germline): SGHRS, YFSETQ. This CDR3 has 16 residues. V gave up 0 bases and J gave up 1 base; unmatched junction bases: 2. CDR3 nucleotides: TGCGCCAGCAGCTTGGGGCTAGCGGGGTCCTACAATGAGCAGTTCTTC. Translated, it gives CASSLGLAGSYNEQFF.

The chain uses TRBV6-1 and TRBJ1-5; TRBD1 matches 7 bases. V was clipped by 2 bases and J by 6 bases; unmatched bases: 10. The CDR3 covers 16 residues. Per the germline V gene, CDR1 is MNHNS and CDR2 is SASEGT. The CDR3: CASSERPGTVSQPQHF. Written as DNA, the CDR3 is TGTGCCAGCAGTGAAAGGCCGGGGACAGTAAGTCAGCCCCAGCATTTT.

This clone has a single count. The chain is built from TRBV6-1 and TRBJ2-3; 9 bases fit TRBD2. V shed 6 bases and J 3 bases; nucleotides not matched to a gene: 7. Germline assignment: CDR1 MNHNS and CDR2 SASEGT. The CDR3 extends over 15 amino acids. In DNA form, the CDR3 reads TGTGCCAGCAGCATCTGGACTAGCGCTACAGATACGCAGTATTTT. Its protein product is CASSIWTSATDTQYF.

The rearrangement uses TRBV6-6 and TRBJ2-5; 7 nucleotides agree with TRBD1. The CDR3 is 15 residues long. V shed 5 bases, J shed 5 bases, and the junction held 11 bases outside the gene matches. Per the germline V gene, CDR1 is MNHNY and CDR2 is SVGAGI (reference sequence). For the CDR3, the DNA is TGTGCCAGCAGTAGGTCTACAGGGGCTGTCGAGACCCAGTACTTC. It is translated as CASSRSTGAVETQYF.

The chain employs TRBV9 and TRBJ2-3, with D possibly matching TRBD2 (6 bases). Looked up from germline, CDR1 is SGDLS and CDR2 is YYNGEE. V was shortened by 2 bases and J by 2 bases, with 18 bases between the two germline ends. This CDR3 region has 17 residues. Here the CDR3 reads CASSVDRDGGDTDTQYF. The CDR3 DNA reads TGTGCCAGCAGCGTTGACCGGGACGGCGGGGACACAGATACGCAGTATTTT.

This clone was recorded a few times. This chain connects TRBV7-8 to TRBJ2-5, with 7 bases aligning to TRBD1. The last part of the DNA fits TRBJ2-7 better; the J call may be wrong. Germline V gene lookup returns CDR1 SGHVS and CDR2 FQNEAQ. This CDR3 has 15 residues. The CDR3 DNA follows: TGTGCCAGCAGCTTAGAAGACAGGGAATACGACGAGCAGTACTTC. This translates into CASSLEDREYDEQYF.

The rearrangement links TRBV2 to TRBJ1-5; no firm D call. This CDR3 comprises 14 residues. Germline V gene lookup returns CDR1 SNHLY and CDR2 FYNNEI. The germline V and J ends were trimmed by 6 bases and 5 bases, with 14 bases remaining between them. The CDR3 nucleotides are TGTGCCAGCAGCCCCGGCAGGTTCTATCAGCCCCAGCATTTT. It codes for CASSPGRFYQPQHF.

The genes are TRBV9 and TRBJ2-3, with 7 bases fitting TRBD2. This CDR3 region has 14 residues. Germline assignment: CDR1 SGDLS and CDR2 YYNGEE. V dropped 1 base and J dropped 3; count of bases not matched to a gene: 2. As DNA, the CDR3 is TGTGCCAGCAGCGTAAGACTAGCTACAGATACGCAGTATTTT. Translated, it gives CASSVRLATDTQYF. The variable domain in full, completed from reference TRBV9 and TRBJ2-3, reads DSGVTQTPKHLITATGQRVTLRCSPRSGDLSVYWYQQSLDQGLQFLIQYYNGEERAKGNILERFSAQQFPDLHSELNLSSLELGDSALYFCASSVRLATDTQYFGPGTRLTVL.

To note about this clone: One end of the junction fails to match germline, which may point to a read error. V is TRBV2 and J is TRBJ2-7; 7 bases map to TRBD1. The CDR3 extends over 15 amino acids. Germline V CDR1 and CDR2: SNHLY, FYNNEI. DNA of the CDR3: TGTGCCGGCAGTCGCCCGGGACAGCTAACCTACGAGCAGTACTTC. The encoded protein is CAGSRPGQLTYEQYF.

CDR3 DNA: TGTGCCAGCAGCCAAGGGGACAGGGAGATTTTGGAAGCTTTCTTT. The encoded protein is CASSQGDREILEAFF. The chain employs TRBV4-2 and TRBJ1-1; 9 bases fit TRBD1. V gave up 1 base and J gave up 8 bases; unmatched junction bases: 8. From germline, CDR1 is LGHNA and CDR2 YNFKEQ. The CDR3 is 15 amino acids.

This rearrangement joins TRBV7-3 to TRBJ2-1; the match to TRBD2 covers 8 bases. Unmatched junction bases numbered 7, after V lost 3 bases and J lost 9 bases. This CDR3 region has 14 residues. Germline loops: CDR1 SGHTA, CDR2 FQGTGA. The CDR3 DNA is TGTGCCAGCAGCTTCTCGGGAGGGCCTAGTGAGCAGTTCTTC. Its protein product is CASSFSGGPSEQFF.

This chain connects TRBV7-2 to TRBJ2-7; TRBD1 agrees at 8 bases. Trimming cost V 3 bases and J 0 bases; bases outside gene matches: 4. The CDR3 runs 15 residues. CDR1 is SGHTA and CDR2 is FQGNSA in the germline V gene. CDR3 sequence (DNA): TGTGCCAGCAGCTTCAGGGGGCACACCTCCTACGAGCAGTACTTC. Translation: CASSFRGHTSYEQYF.

The chain has TRBV18 and TRBJ1-1, with 7 bases identical to TRBD1. Germline CDR1 and CDR2: KGHSH and LQKENI. The CDR3 totals 14 residues. J was trimmed by 1 base and V by 5 bases; bases with no gene match: 4. In nucleotides, the CDR3 is TGTGCCAGCTCAAGACAGGGAGGGAACACTGAAGCTTTCTTT. Translating gives CASSRQGGNTEAFF.

V and J are TRBV6-6 and TRBJ2-1, with TRBD2 as a possible D gene (5 bases). Trimming removed 4 bases from V and 5 bases from J, with 12 bases in between. Germline CDR1 reads MNHNY; CDR2 reads SVGAGI (reference sequence). The CDR3 covers 14 residues. The CDR3 loop is CASSSRGYHNEQFF. As DNA, the CDR3 is TGTGCCAGCAGTTCGCGCGGGTACCACAATGAGCAGTTCTTC.

V usage is TRBV5-4 and J usage is TRBJ1-3; no clear D gene. Germline CDR1 reads SGHNT; CDR2 reads YYREEE (reference sequence). This CDR3 has 14 amino acids. Trimming removed 4 bases at V and 3 bases at J, with 11 bases between. CDR3 nucleotides: TGTGCCAGCAGCCCTGGACTTAGTGGAAACACCATATATTTT. It is translated as CASSPGLSGNTIYF.

The rearrangement links TRBV2 to TRBJ1-5; 7 nucleotides agree with TRBD1. The CDR3 contains 15 residues. The junction had 4 bases not matched to a gene; V was cut back by 1 base and J by 4 bases. Germline CDR1 is SNHLY and CDR2 is FYNNEI. Here the CDR3 DNA reads TGTGCCAGCAGTGAAGGCGGCAGGGGGAATCAGCCCCAGCATTTT. Encoded protein: CASSEGGRGNQPQHF.

This clone was observed a handful of times. J is TRBJ2-7 and V is TRBV28, with a weak D call TRBD1 (6 bases). The length of the CDR3 is 15 residues. The germline V gene encodes CDR1 MDHEN and CDR2 SYDVKM. V was pared by 5 bases and J by 4 bases, with 18 bases between. As DNA, the CDR3 is TGTGCCAGCAGTCCCCGTATTGCAGGGGAGTACGAGCAGTACTTC. Its protein product is CASSPRIAGEYEQYF.

This clone occurred a few times. The rearrangement links TRBV27 to TRBJ2-1; D is undetermined. This CDR3 contains 15 residues. V was cut by 2 bases and J by 0 bases, with 8 bases left in between. Germline-derived CDR1 and CDR2 are MNHEY and SMNVEV (reference sequence). CDR3 residues: CASSLGRSSYNEQFF. The CDR3 DNA reads TGTGCCAGCAGTTTAGGTAGGAGCTCCTACAATGAGCAGTTCTTC.

The chain recombines TRBV5-1 with TRBJ2-7, with 9 positions matching TRBD1. This CDR3 comprises 13 residues. CDR1 and CDR2 (germline): SGHRS, YFSETQ. The trim removed 3 bases at V and 7 bases at J, leaving 5 bases unmatched. CDR3 bases: TGCGCCAGCAGCTCCGACAGGGGGGGGGAGCAGTACTTC. Protein product: CASSSDRGGEQYF.

The chain carries TRBV6-1 and TRBJ2-3; no clear D gene. The CDR3 is 14 amino acids. The V end lost 8 bases, the J end lost 0 bases, and 12 bases lay between the germline ends. Germline assignment: CDR1 MNHNS and CDR2 SASEGT. CDR3 loop: CASVPLSSTDTQYF. The CDR3 region has the DNA TGTGCCAGCGTACCTCTTAGTAGCACAGATACGCAGTATTTT.

In its sample, this clone was seen a few times. V is TRBV19 and J is TRBJ2-1; D gene ambiguous. Germline lookup yields CDR1 LNHDA and CDR2 SQIVND (reference sequence). The CDR3 is made up of 13 amino acids. Deletions cut 5 bases from V and 0 bases from J, with 5 bases between. CDR3 nucleotide sequence: TGTGCCAGTAGTCCGAGCTCCTACAATGAGCAGTTCTTC. This encodes CASSPSSYNEQFF.

This clone is a singleton in its sample. Written as DNA, the CDR3 is TGTGCCAGCAGCTTGACTAGCGGGGGTATCTGGGAGCAGTTCTTC. Its protein product is CASSLTSGGIWEQFF. The chain carries TRBV13 and TRBJ2-1, with 12 nucleotides matching TRBD2. The CDR3 is made up of 15 amino acids. V dropped 3 bases and J dropped 10; count of bases not matched to a gene: 7. The V gene's germline CDR1 is PRHDT and CDR2 FYEKMQ (reference sequence).

The CDR3 DNA sequence: TGTGCCAGCAGTGAGACGACTAGCGGCTACAATGAGCAGTTCTTC. This encodes CASSETTSGYNEQFF. The chain carries TRBV6-1 and TRBJ2-1, with 9 bases matching TRBD2. With V trimmed by 3 bases and J by 3 bases, 3 bases remained unmatched. The CDR3 is 15 residues long. CDR1 is MNHNS and CDR2 is SASEGT in the germline V gene.

J is TRBJ2-7 and V is TRBV7-8; D may be TRBD2 (6 bases). The CDR3 extends over 16 amino acids. Trimming left V 0 bases short and J 6 bases short, with 18 bases between. Germline-derived CDR1 and CDR2 are SGHVS and FQNEAQ. The CDR3 loop is CASSLAGAGRIREQYF. The CDR3 region has the DNA TGTGCCAGCAGCTTAGCTGGGGCAGGGAGGATCCGCGAGCAGTACTTC.

This clone was detected a few times. V gene TRBV19 combines with J gene TRBJ2-7; 8 nucleotides match TRBD1. The CDR3 has 14 residues. Germline CDR1 and CDR2: LNHDA and SQIVND (reference sequence). V shed 5 bases and J 2 bases; nucleotides not matched to a gene: 5. The CDR3 DNA reads TGTGCCAGTAGTGTCGGACAGGGTCCCTACGAGCAGTACTTC. Translated: CASSVGQGPYEQYF. The whole variable domain, filled in from reference TRBV19 and TRBJ2-7, reads DGGITQSPKYLFRKEGQNVTLSCEQNLNHDAMYWYRQDPGQGLRLIYYSQIVNDFQKGDIAEGYSVSREKKESFPLTVTSAQKNPTAFYLCASSVGQGPYEQYFGPGTRLTVT.